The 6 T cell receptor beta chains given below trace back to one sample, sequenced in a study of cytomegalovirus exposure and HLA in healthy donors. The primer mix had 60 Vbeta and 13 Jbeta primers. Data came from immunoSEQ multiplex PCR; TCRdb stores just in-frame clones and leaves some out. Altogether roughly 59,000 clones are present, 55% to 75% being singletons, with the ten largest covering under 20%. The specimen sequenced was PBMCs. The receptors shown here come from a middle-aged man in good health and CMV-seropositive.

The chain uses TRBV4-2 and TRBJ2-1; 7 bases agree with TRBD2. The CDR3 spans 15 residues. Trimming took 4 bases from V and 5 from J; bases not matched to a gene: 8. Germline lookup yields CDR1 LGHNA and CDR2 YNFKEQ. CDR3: CASSLGLGVHNEQFF. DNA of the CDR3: TGTGCCAGCAGCCTCGGACTAGGGGTGCACAATGAGCAGTTCTTC.

CDR3 residues: CASSIDAGYEQYF. In DNA, the CDR3 is TGTGCCAGTAGTATAGATGCGGGATACGAGCAGTACTTC. The chain combines TRBV19 with TRBJ2-7; D may be TRBD2 (6 bases). The CDR3 consists of 13 residues. Germline CDR1 and CDR2: LNHDA and SQIVND (reference sequence). Trimming stripped 0 bases from V and 4 bases from J, with 7 bases between.

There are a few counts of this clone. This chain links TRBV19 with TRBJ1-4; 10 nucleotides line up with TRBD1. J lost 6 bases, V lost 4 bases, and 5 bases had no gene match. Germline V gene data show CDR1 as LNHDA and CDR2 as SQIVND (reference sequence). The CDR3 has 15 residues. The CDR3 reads CASSTPGQGYEKLFF. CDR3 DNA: TGTGCCAGTAGTACACCGGGACAGGGGTATGAAAAACTGTTTTTT. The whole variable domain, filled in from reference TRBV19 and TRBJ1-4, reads DGGITQSPKYLFRKEGQNVTLSCEQNLNHDAMYWYRQDPGQGLRLIYYSQIVNDFQKGDIAEGYSVSREKKESFPLTVTSAQKNPTAFYLCASSTPGQGYEKLFFGSGTQLSVL.

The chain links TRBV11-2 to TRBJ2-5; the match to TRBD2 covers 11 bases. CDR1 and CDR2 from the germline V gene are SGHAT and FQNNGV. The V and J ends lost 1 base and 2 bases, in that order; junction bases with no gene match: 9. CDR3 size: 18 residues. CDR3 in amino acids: CASSLGLLAGGEQETQYF. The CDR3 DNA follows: TGTGCCAGCAGCTTAGGTCTCTTAGCGGGGGGGGAACAAGAGACCCAGTACTTC.

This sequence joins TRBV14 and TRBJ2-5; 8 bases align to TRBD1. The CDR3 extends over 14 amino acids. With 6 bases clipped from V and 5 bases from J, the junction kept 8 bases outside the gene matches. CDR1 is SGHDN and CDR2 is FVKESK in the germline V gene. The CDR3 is CASSPWTGWETQYF. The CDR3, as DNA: TGTGCCAGCAGTCCATGGACAGGGTGGGAGACCCAGTACTTC. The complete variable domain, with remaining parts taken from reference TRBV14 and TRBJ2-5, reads EAGVTQFPSHSVIEKGQTVTLRCDPISGHDNLYWYRRVMGKEIKFLLHFVKESKQDESGMPNNRFLAERTGGTYSTLKVQPAELEDSGVYFCASSPWTGWETQYFGPGTRLLVL.

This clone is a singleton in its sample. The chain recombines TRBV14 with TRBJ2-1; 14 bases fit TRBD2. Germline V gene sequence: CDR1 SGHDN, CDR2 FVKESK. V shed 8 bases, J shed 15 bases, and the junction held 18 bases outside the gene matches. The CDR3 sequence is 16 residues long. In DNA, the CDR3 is TGTGCCAGCGGCCTTATATTGACTAGCGGGAGGGTCCACACGTTCTTC. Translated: CASGLILTSGRVHTFF.